The clone carrying this T cell receptor beta chain was counted only a few times. There were healthy Caucasian individuals from Russia, aged roughly 6 to 100, serving as donors. The total RNA that was extracted per sample amounted to at least 5.5 micrograms. The CDR3 spans 18 residues. CDR1 is MGHRA, CDR2 YSYEKL, per germline. The ends were cut back, 0 bases at V and 3 bases at J, with 21 bases in the middle. This entry belongs to a study of blood T cells in healthy people across ages. Sample-barcoded 5' priming and a J-beta primer mix drove a second PCR of 7 to 11 cycles. Each cDNA molecule was tagged by a template-switch adaptor with 12 random nucleotides. TCRdb reprocessed the 5' RACE reads with MiXCR, giving one entry per CDR3 protein. The sample has fewer than 900,000 distinct CDR3 sequences, roughly 47% seen once; the top ten hold approximately 22%.

This TCR came from a woman aged 55-69 years in good health. This chain joins TRBV4-1 and TRBJ2-7; tentatively, D is TRBD1 or TRBD2 (5 bases each). Sequenced input: blood. The CDR3 loop reads CASSQDMVSGTTSYEQYF. The CDR3 DNA is TGCGCCAGCAGCCAAGATATGGTCTCTGGGACGACGAGCTACGAGCAGTACTTC.